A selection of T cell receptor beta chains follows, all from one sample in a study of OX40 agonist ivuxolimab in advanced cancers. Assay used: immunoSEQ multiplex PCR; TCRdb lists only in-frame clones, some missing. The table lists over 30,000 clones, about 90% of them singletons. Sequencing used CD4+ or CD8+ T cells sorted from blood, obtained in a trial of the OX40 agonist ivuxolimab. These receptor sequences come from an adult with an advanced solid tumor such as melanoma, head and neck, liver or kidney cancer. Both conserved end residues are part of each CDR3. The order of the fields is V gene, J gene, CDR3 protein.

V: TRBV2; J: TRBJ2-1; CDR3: CASRRLAGLYNEQFF
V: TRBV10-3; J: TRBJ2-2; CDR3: CAISESPGQVNTGELFF
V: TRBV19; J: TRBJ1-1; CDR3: CASSKGEGRSTEAFF
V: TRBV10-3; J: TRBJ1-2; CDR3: CAISESATYGYTF
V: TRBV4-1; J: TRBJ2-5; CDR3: CASSQTPRGSGDQETQYF
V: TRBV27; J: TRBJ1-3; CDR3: CASRSSGNTIYF
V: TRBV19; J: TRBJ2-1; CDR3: CASSKSLVPLEQFF
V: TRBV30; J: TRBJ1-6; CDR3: CAWSGQTNSPLHF
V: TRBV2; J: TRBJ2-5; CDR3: CASSDIGRQETQYF
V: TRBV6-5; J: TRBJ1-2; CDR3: CASSYSSGANYGYTF
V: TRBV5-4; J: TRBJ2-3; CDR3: CASSLNSGSADTQYF
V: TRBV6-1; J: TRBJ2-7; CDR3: CASSIGQSYYEQYF
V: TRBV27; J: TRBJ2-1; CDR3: CASSLLFGRGFANEQFF
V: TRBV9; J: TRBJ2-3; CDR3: CASSGTSGYTDTQYF
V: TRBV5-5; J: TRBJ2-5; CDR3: CASTIDWVAGEETQYF
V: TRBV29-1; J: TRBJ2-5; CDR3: CSVENGGTQYF
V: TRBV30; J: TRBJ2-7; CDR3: CAWRSSGAQPGQGFSYEQYF
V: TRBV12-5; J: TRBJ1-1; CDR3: CASARDWGAEAFF
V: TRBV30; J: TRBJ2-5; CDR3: CAWSVGAGQETQYF
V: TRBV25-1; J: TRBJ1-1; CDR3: CASRERGHSSEAFF
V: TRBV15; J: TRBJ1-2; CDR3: CATSRDLVTLYYGYTF
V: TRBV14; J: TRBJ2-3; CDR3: CASSLGVSRADTQYF
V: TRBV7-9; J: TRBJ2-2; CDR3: CASSEVRTGELFF
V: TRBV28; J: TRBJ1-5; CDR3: CASSLSEAYQPQHF
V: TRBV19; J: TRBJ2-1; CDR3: CASSPRRRGADNEQFF
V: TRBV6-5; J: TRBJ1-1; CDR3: CASSYSSQGPPTEAFF
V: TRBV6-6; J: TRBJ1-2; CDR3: CASSSQGYGYTF
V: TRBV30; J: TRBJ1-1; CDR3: CAWIGPFNGEAFF
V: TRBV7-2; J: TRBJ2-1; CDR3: CASSLLASGTGVVNEQFF
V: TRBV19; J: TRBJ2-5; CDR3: CASSIVRGGAGEETQYF
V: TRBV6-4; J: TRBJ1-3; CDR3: CASSDYTIFSGNTIYF
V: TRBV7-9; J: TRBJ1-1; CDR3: CASSVGQGDTEAFF
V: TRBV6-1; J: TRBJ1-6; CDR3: CASSENSGWSYNSPLHF